What follows are 22 T cell receptor beta chains derived from one specimen sequenced in a study of blood T cell repertoires in COVID-19. Data came from immunoSEQ multiplex PCR; TCRdb stores just in-frame clones and leaves some out. The table shows a few hundred thousand clones, with roughly 90% occurring only once. The specimen sequenced was PBMCs or T cells enriched from blood (not recorded which). The source is a woman under 40 who had recovered from COVID-19.

This chain links TRBV30 with TRBJ2-7; 8 bases match TRBD2. The CDR3 totals 14 residues. V lost 2 bases to trimming and J lost 7 bases; unmatched junction nucleotides: 10. Germline CDR1 GTSNPN, CDR2 SVGIG (reference sequence). This CDR3 reads CAWSWTSTSGEQYF. For the CDR3, the DNA is TGTGCCTGGAGTTGGACTAGCACATCGGGAGAGCAGTACTTC.

This sequence joins TRBV5-8 and TRBJ2-7; D is perhaps TRBD1 (6 bases). Looked up from germline, CDR1 is SGHTS and CDR2 is YDEGEE. The CDR3 has 15 amino acids. With 7 bases removed from V and 0 bases from J, the gap between germline ends came to 17 bases. This CDR3 is CASEPLPGVSYEQYF. As DNA, the CDR3 is TGTGCCAGCGAACCACTGCCAGGGGTCTCCTACGAGCAGTACTTC. Variable domain in full (rest from reference TRBV5-8 and TRBJ2-7): EAGVTQSPTHLIKTRGQQATLRCSPISGHTSVYWYQQALGLGLQFLLWYDEGEERNRGNFPPRFSGRQFPNYSSELNVNALELEDSALYLCASEPLPGVSYEQYFGPGTRLTVT.

The chain links TRBV9 to TRBJ2-5; D gene uncertain. Germline V gene sequence: CDR1 SGDLS, CDR2 YYNGEE. The CDR3 loop spans 14 amino acids. Between the trimmed V and J ends, which lost 0 bases and 4 bases, there was a span of 10 bases. The CDR3 here is CASSVVLSPETQYF. CDR3 DNA: TGTGCCAGCAGCGTAGTTCTCAGTCCAGAGACCCAGTACTTC.

This clone was recorded once. The rearrangement uses TRBV30 and TRBJ2-2; possible D gene TRBD1, 6 bases. Germline CDR1 reads GTSNPN; CDR2 reads SVGIG (reference sequence). The V and J ends lost 5 bases and 7 bases respectively, with 14 bases between them. The CDR3 is made up of 13 amino acids. CDR3 DNA: TGTGCCTGGGGCAGGGGAAGTGACGGGGAGCTGTTTTTT. The encoded protein is CAWGRGSDGELFF.

This sequence joins TRBV25-1 and TRBJ1-1; no clear D. Trimming removed 8 bases at V and 1 base at J, with 14 bases between. In germline, CDR1 is MGHDK, CDR2 SYGVNS. This CDR3 has 14 residues. CDR3 protein: CASGTTRQNTEAFF. The CDR3, as DNA: TGTGCCAGCGGAACGACAAGACAGAACACTGAAGCTTTCTTT.

This chain links TRBV5-1 with TRBJ2-3; D perhaps matches TRBD1 (5 bases). This CDR3 is 14 amino acids long. V was shortened by 0 bases and J by 4 bases, with 9 bases between the two germline ends. Germline assignment: CDR1 SGHRS and CDR2 YFSETQ. CDR3 sequence: CASSLGQGSDTQYF. The CDR3 DNA sequence: TGCGCCAGCAGCTTGGGGCAGGGTTCAGATACGCAGTATTTT.

The CDR3 DNA is TGTGCCAGCAGCTTAAGGGGACTAGTATACAATGAGCAGTTCTTC. Amino acids: CASSLRGLVYNEQFF. The rearrangement joins TRBV7-3 to TRBJ2-1, with 8 positions matching TRBD2. This CDR3 has 15 residues. Losses at the gene ends were 1 base for V and 4 bases for J; bases not matched to a gene: 3. CDR1 SGHTA and CDR2 FQGTGA come from the germline V gene.

The genes are TRBV19 and TRBJ1-2; D might be TRBD1 (6 bases). V gave up 2 bases and J gave up 2 bases, with 9 bases separating them. Germline loops: CDR1 LNHDA, CDR2 SQIVND (reference sequence). This CDR3 has 14 residues. CDR3 nucleotides: TGTGCCAGTAGTATACAGAGGGGGAACTATGGCTACACCTTC. Its protein product is CASSIQRGNYGYTF.

The rearrangement uses TRBV6-5 and TRBJ2-7; 7 bases are a match to TRBD1. The V and J ends lost 6 bases and 11 bases, in that order; junction bases with no gene match: 19. The CDR3 has 15 amino acids. Germline CDR1 and CDR2: MNHEY and SVGAGI. The CDR3 protein is CASRLQGVPREGEYF. The CDR3 nucleotides are TGTGCCAGCAGATTGCAGGGGGTCCCAAGAGAAGGGGAGTACTTC.

This chain links TRBV24-1 with TRBJ2-3; 7 bases align to TRBD1. The length of the CDR3 is 16 residues. Per germline, CDR1 KGHDR and CDR2 SFDVKD. J lost 4 bases, V lost 3 bases, and 9 bases had no gene match. The CDR3 DNA is TGTGCCACCAGTGATCCTGACAGGGCCGGTGCAGATACGCAGTATTTT. This sequence encodes CATSDPDRAGADTQYF.

This clone was seen a few times. The V call is TRBV7-9, the J call TRBJ1-4, with D unresolved. The germline V and J ends were trimmed by 5 bases and 7 bases, with 11 bases remaining between them. There are 13 residues in the CDR3. The V gene's germline CDR1 is SEHNR and CDR2 FQNEAQ (reference sequence). The CDR3 sequence: CASSPRRSEKLFF. In DNA form, the CDR3 reads TGTGCCAGCAGCCCCCGCCGGAGTGAAAAACTGTTTTTT.

The chain joins TRBV27 to TRBJ2-7; D is possibly TRBD1 (5 bases). The CDR3 totals 15 residues. Germline V CDR1 and CDR2: MNHEY, SMNVEV (reference sequence). Deletions cut 2 bases from V and 5 bases from J, with 16 bases between. The CDR3 DNA is TGTGCCAGCAGTTTAGAGTCAGGGTCGTACCACGAGCAGTACTTC. This sequence encodes CASSLESGSYHEQYF.

The rearrangement links TRBV7-2 to TRBJ2-3; D is ambiguous. The CDR3 is 14 residues long. V was trimmed by 1 base and J by 1 base, leaving 6 bases between them. The V gene's germline CDR1 is SGHTA and CDR2 FQGNSA. The CDR3 DNA follows: TGTGCCAGCAGCTTAGACTACGGCACAGATACGCAGTATTTT. Translation gives CASSLDYGTDTQYF.

The gene calls are TRBV18 and TRBJ2-1; 12 nucleotides agree with TRBD1. Per the germline V gene, CDR1 is KGHSH and CDR2 is LQKENI. This CDR3 comprises 15 residues. V shed 4 bases, J shed 11 bases, and the junction held 9 bases outside the gene matches. CDR3 protein: CASSRGTGGAGKQFF. For the CDR3, the DNA is TGTGCCAGCTCACGGGGGACAGGGGGCGCGGGTAAGCAGTTCTTC.

Here the CDR3 DNA reads TGTGCCAGCGCTAGACAGGACCGAAATGAAAAACTGTTTTTT. Encoded protein: CASARQDRNEKLFF. This chain uses TRBV27 with TRBJ1-4, with D perhaps matching TRBD1 (6 bases). Germline V CDR1 and CDR2: MNHEY, SMNVEV (reference sequence). Trimming cost V 8 bases and J 5 bases, with 15 bases left between them. The CDR3 consists of 14 residues.

The chain carries TRBV27 and TRBJ1-4; 8 nucleotides match TRBD1. The V segment lost 6 bases and the J segment 0 bases; nucleotides outside the gene matches: 18. Per germline, CDR1 MNHEY and CDR2 SMNVEV (reference sequence). The CDR3 runs 20 residues. CDR3 nucleotide sequence: TGTGCCAGCAGCCCTCAGACAGGGGTCCCTTTGAGAGCAACTAATGAAAAACTGTTTTTT. This encodes CASSPQTGVPLRATNEKLFF.

This clone was observed a single time. V is TRBV7-9 and J is TRBJ1-3; D unclear. Trimming stripped 1 base from V and 0 bases from J, with 16 bases between. The germline V gene encodes CDR1 SEHNR and CDR2 FQNEAQ (reference sequence). The CDR3 loop spans 18 amino acids. The CDR3 reads CASSLGWADIHSGNTIYF. The CDR3 DNA sequence: TGTGCCAGCAGCTTAGGGTGGGCTGACATTCACTCTGGAAACACCATATATTTT.

CDR3 in amino acids: CASSPRGTVDTGELFF. As DNA, the CDR3 is TGTGCCAGCAGTCCTCGGGGTACGGTTGACACCGGGGAGCTGTTTTTT. This chain uses TRBV27 with TRBJ2-2, with a possible D match to TRBD2 (5 bases). V was cut by 5 bases and J by 3 bases, with 16 bases left in between. CDR1 and CDR2 (germline): MNHEY, SMNVEV (reference sequence). The CDR3 spans 16 residues.

The rearrangement links TRBV12-3 or TRBV12-4 to TRBJ2-3; possibly TRBD1 for D (5 bases). V was pared by 8 bases and J by 2 bases, with 8 bases between. The CDR3 has 12 amino acids. CDR3 amino acids: CASGQTTDTQYF. The CDR3 bases are TGTGCCAGCGGACAAACCACAGATACGCAGTATTTT.

This clone was detected once. The chain carries TRBV19 and TRBJ1-1; TRBD1 matches at 9 bases. Germline CDR1 and CDR2: LNHDA and SQIVND (reference sequence). The CDR3 is made up of 13 amino acids. After removal of 3 bases from V and 4 bases from J, the junction contained 0 bases not matched to a gene. This CDR3 reads CASSMGQGTEAFF. In DNA, the CDR3 is TGTGCCAGTAGTATGGGACAGGGCACTGAAGCTTTCTTT.

The rearrangement uses TRBV19 and TRBJ1-5; tentatively, D is TRBD1 (5 bases). The CDR3 sequence is 11 residues long. The germline V gene encodes CDR1 LNHDA and CDR2 SQIVND (reference sequence). V was trimmed by 8 bases and J by 11 bases, leaving 13 bases between them. The CDR3 DNA is TGTGCCAGTGGGAGCGGGACGTCCCAGCATTTT. This encodes CASGSGTSQHF. Together with reference TRBV19 and TRBJ1-5, the CDR3 gives the full variable domain: DGGITQSPKYLFRKEGQNVTLSCEQNLNHDAMYWYRQDPGQGLRLIYYSQIVNDFQKGDIAEGYSVSREKKESFPLTVTSAQKNPTAFYLCASGSGTSQHFGDGTRLSIL.

The CDR3 spells CASGGGARYGYTF. CDR3 DNA: TGTGCCAGCGGTGGGGGCGCTAGGTATGGCTACACCTTC. The chain recombines TRBV28 with TRBJ1-2; the D gene is possibly TRBD1 (6 bases). With 8 bases removed from V and 5 bases from J, the gap between germline ends came to 15 bases. The CDR3 sequence is 13 residues long. CDR1 is MDHEN and CDR2 is SYDVKM in the germline V gene.